The rows below give T cell receptor beta chains drawn from one sample of a study of blood T cells in healthy people across ages. TCRdb processed the 5' RACE reads anew with MiXCR; each CDR3 protein has one entry. This table holds over 950,000 distinct CDR3 sequences, 35% to 40% found once. The sequenced sample was blood. The source is a man in his late teens or twenties in good health. Both conserved end residues are part of each CDR3. D genes are given only for firm matches. The size of a clone is reported for some rows only, either as once, few or many, or as a class for expanded clones.

V gene: TRBV7-9; clone size: few; J gene: TRBJ1-2; D gene: NA; CDR3 DNA: TGTGCCAGCAGCCCCCGGGGGACAACGAGGTTAAAAGGGATTGGCTACACCTTC; CDR3 protein: CASSPRGTTRLKGIGYTF
V gene: TRBV20-1; clone size: few; J gene: TRBJ1-2; D gene: NA; CDR3 DNA: TGCAGTGCGTGGGGGACGGAGAACTATGGCTACACCTTC; CDR3 protein: CSAWGTENYGYTF
V gene: TRBV29-1; clone size: NA; J gene: TRBJ1-2; D gene: TRBD1; CDR3 DNA: TGCAGCGTTACCGGGACAGGCTATGGCTACACCTTC; CDR3 protein: CSVTGTGYGYTF
V gene: TRBV7-2; clone size: NA; J gene: TRBJ1-1; D gene: TRBD1; CDR3 DNA: TGTGCCAGCAGCTTAGGGGCAGGGGGCTCTTCTCTTGAAGCTTTCTTT; CDR3 protein: CASSLGAGGSSLEAFF
V gene: TRBV20-1; clone size: NA; J gene: TRBJ1-2; D gene: NA; CDR3 DNA: TGCGGTGTCCAGATCCGGGGAACTAACTATGGCTACACCTTC; CDR3 protein: CGVQIRGTNYGYTF
V gene: TRBV20-1; clone size: NA; J gene: TRBJ1-2; D gene: NA; CDR3 DNA: TGCAGTGCCAGTATTAGGGGAGGTGGCTACACCTTC; CDR3 protein: CSASIRGGGYTF
V gene: TRBV3-1; clone size: few; J gene: TRBJ2-5; D gene: NA; CDR3 DNA: TGTGCCATCCAGAGGACTGCCAAAGAGACCCAGTACTTC; CDR3 protein: CAIQRTAKETQYF
V gene: TRBV14; clone size: NA; J gene: TRBJ1-6; D gene: NA; CDR3 DNA: TGTGCCAGCAGCGTATCCGGGACAAGGAATTCACCCCTCCACTTT; CDR3 protein: CASSVSGTRNSPLHF
V gene: TRBV10-3; clone size: NA; J gene: TRBJ2-5; D gene: TRBD1; CDR3 DNA: TGTGCCATCAGTGAGACGACCGGGACAGGGGGTACCCAGTACTTC; CDR3 protein: CAISETTGTGGTQYF
V gene: TRBV20-1; clone size: NA; J gene: TRBJ2-7; D gene: NA; CDR3 DNA: TGCAGTGCCCGAGGGGGTCAGGGTATATCCTACGAGCAGTACTTC; CDR3 protein: CSARGGQGISYEQYF
V gene: TRBV4-3; clone size: few; J gene: TRBJ1-2; D gene: NA; CDR3 DNA: TGCGCCAGCAGCCAAGATTTTAACTTTCAAGGCTATGGCTACACCTTC; CDR3 protein: CASSQDFNFQGYGYTF
V gene: TRBV3-1; clone size: NA; J gene: TRBJ2-1; D gene: NA; CDR3 DNA: TGTGCCAGCAGCCTGGGGATCATCAATGAGCAGTTCTTC; CDR3 protein: CASSLGIINEQFF
V gene: TRBV7-9; clone size: NA; J gene: TRBJ2-5; D gene: NA; CDR3 DNA: TGTGCTAGCAGCTTAGAGGCGGGGGCGATAAGAGAGACCCAGTACTTC; CDR3 protein: CASSLEAGAIRETQYF